Presented here are 8 T cell receptor beta chains from one specimen sequenced in a study of cytomegalovirus exposure and HLA in healthy donors. Sequencing was performed with immunoSEQ multiplex PCR; in TCRdb, only in-frame clones are kept and a portion is missing. Of under 300,000 clones in the sample, 65% to 90% were seen once. Sequences were obtained from PBMCs. The receptors shown here come from a woman aged 18-29 years in good health and CMV-seronegative.

The chain uses TRBV9 and TRBJ1-2; 7 bases match TRBD1. The CDR3 is made up of 11 amino acids. V lost 3 bases and J lost 7; bases outside the gene matches: 0. CDR1 and CDR2 (germline): SGDLS, YYNGEE. The DNA of the CDR3 is TGTGCCAGCAGCGCAGGGGGTGGCTACACCTTC. Translation gives CASSAGGGYTF.

The rearrangement links TRBV7-9 to TRBJ2-4; unclear D gene. The V and J ends lost 5 bases and 5 bases respectively, with 10 bases between them. Germline CDR1 reads SEHNR; CDR2 reads FQNEAQ (reference sequence). The CDR3 is 13 amino acids. The CDR3: CASSLSEQNIQYF. CDR3 nucleotides: TGTGCCAGCAGCCTAAGCGAACAAAACATTCAGTACTTC. Full variable domain (missing parts from reference TRBV7-9 and TRBJ2-4): DTGVSQNPRHKITKRGQNVTFRCDPISEHNRLYWYRQTLGQGPEFLTYFQNEAQLEKSRLLSDRFSAERPKGSFSTLEIQRTEQGDSAMYLCASSLSEQNIQYFGAGTRLSVL.

This clone was observed a handful of times. This rearrangement joins TRBV6-1 to TRBJ1-5; D is possibly TRBD1 (5 bases). Trimming shortened V by 8 bases and J by 1 base, and 12 bases separated the two germline ends. The CDR3 spans 14 residues. Germline CDR1 MNHNS, CDR2 SASEGT. The CDR3 coding sequence is TGTGCCAGCTGCGGACATCCGAGCAATCAGCCCCAGCATTTT. Its translation is CASCGHPSNQPQHF.

The chain carries TRBV2 and TRBJ2-5; 15 bases align to TRBD2. Germline trimming cut 5 bases from V and 1 base from J; bases unmatched to any gene: 5. Germline V gene lookup returns CDR1 SNHLY and CDR2 FYNNEI. CDR3 length: 17 amino acids. CDR3 sequence: CASSIGLAGGAQETQYF. Written as DNA, the CDR3 is TGTGCCAGCAGTATTGGACTAGCGGGGGGGGCCCAAGAGACCCAGTACTTC. Drawing the rest from reference TRBV2 and TRBJ2-5, the complete variable domain is EPEVTQTPSHQVTQMGQEVILRCVPISNHLYFYWYRQILGQKVEFLVSFYNNEISEKSEIFDDQFSVERPDGSNFTLKIRSTKLEDSAMYFCASSIGLAGGAQETQYFGPGTRLLVL.

The rearrangement links TRBV6-5 to TRBJ2-3, with 7 bases fitting TRBD1. The CDR3 is 14 amino acids. Germline assignment: CDR1 MNHEY and CDR2 SVGAGI. Losses at the gene ends were 6 bases for V and 6 bases for J; bases not matched to a gene: 9. CDR3 nucleotide sequence: TGTGCCAGCAGCCTCGGAAGGGGGCTCGATACGCAGTATTTT. Its protein is CASSLGRGLDTQYF.

The table lists this clone with a few counts. This chain links TRBV6-5 with TRBJ1-1, with 7 bases fitting TRBD1. With 4 bases clipped from V and 4 bases from J, the junction kept 6 bases outside the gene matches. Germline CDR1 reads MNHEY; CDR2 reads SVGAGI. The CDR3 has 14 residues. The CDR3: CASSWNRGSTEAFF. The DNA of the CDR3 is TGTGCCAGCAGTTGGAACAGGGGAAGCACTGAAGCTTTCTTT.

The chain links TRBV27 to TRBJ2-5; D perhaps matches TRBD1 (6 bases). The length of the CDR3 is 13 residues. Germline lookup yields CDR1 MNHEY and CDR2 SMNVEV (reference sequence). Trimming left V 4 bases short and J 6 bases short, with 12 bases between. In DNA form, the CDR3 reads TGTGCCAGCAGTTCAGGACAGATAAAGACCCAGTACTTC. This gives the protein CASSSGQIKTQYF.

The V gene is TRBV11-2, the J gene TRBJ1-2, with TRBD1 matching over 7 bases. The CDR3 totals 14 residues. With 1 base clipped from V and 3 bases from J, the junction kept 2 bases outside the gene matches. CDR1 SGHAT and CDR2 FQNNGV come from the germline V gene. CDR3 residues: CASSLGTGDYGYTF. DNA of the CDR3: TGTGCCAGCAGCTTAGGGACAGGAGACTATGGCTACACCTTC.